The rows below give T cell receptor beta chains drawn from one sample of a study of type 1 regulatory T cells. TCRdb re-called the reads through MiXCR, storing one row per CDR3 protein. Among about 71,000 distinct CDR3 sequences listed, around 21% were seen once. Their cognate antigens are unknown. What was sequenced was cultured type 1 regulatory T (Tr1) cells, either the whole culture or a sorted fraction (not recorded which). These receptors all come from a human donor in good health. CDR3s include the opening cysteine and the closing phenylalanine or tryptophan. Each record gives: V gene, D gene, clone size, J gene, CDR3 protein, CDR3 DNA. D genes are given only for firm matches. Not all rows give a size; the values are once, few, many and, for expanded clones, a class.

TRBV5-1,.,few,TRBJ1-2,CASSPNQGPGGYTF,TGCGCCAGCAGCCCAAACCAGGGGCCAGGTGGCTACACCTTC
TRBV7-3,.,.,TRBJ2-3,CASSYGQSTDTQYF,TGTGCCAGCAGCTACGGACAAAGCACAGATACGCAGTATTTT
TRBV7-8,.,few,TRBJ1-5,CASSLSREAGQPQHF,TGTGCCAGCAGCCTCTCGCGGGAAGCTGGTCAGCCCCAGCATTTT
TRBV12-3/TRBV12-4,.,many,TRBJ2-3,CASSWPSMGTDTQYF,TGTGCCAGCAGTTGGCCCAGTATGGGCACAGATACGCAGTATTTT
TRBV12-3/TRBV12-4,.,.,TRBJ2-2,CASRPRKRSNTGELFF,TGTGCCAGCAGGCCCCGTAAGCGGTCGAACACCGGGGAGCTGTTTTTT
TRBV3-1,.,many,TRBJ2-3,CASSQLGSHTDTQYF,TGTGCCAGCAGCCAATTGGGCAGTCACACAGATACGCAGTATTTT
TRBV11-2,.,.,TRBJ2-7,CASSLGVFSYEQYF,TGTGCCAGCAGCTTAGGGGTATTCTCCTACGAGCAGTACTTC
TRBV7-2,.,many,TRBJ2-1,CASSLNTYNEQFF,TGTGCCAGCAGCTTAAACACCTACAATGAGCAGTTCTTC
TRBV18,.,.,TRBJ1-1,CASSPAQNTEAFF,TGTGCCAGCTCACCCGCACAGAACACTGAAGCTTTCTTT
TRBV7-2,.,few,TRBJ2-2,CASSLEVFGTGELFF,TGTGCCAGCAGCTTAGAAGTGTTTGGCACCGGGGAGCTGTTTTTT
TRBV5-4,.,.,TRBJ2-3,CASSLAGPVDTQYF,TGTGCCAGCAGCTTGGCGGGGCCCGTGGATACGCAGTATTTT
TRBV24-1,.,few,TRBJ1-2,CATSPAANYGYTF,TGTGCCACCAGTCCTGCAGCTAACTATGGCTACACCTTC
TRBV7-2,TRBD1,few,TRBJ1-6,CASSLDRTTFGSPLHF,TGTGCCAGCAGCCTGGACAGGACAACATTCGGTTCACCCCTCCACTTT
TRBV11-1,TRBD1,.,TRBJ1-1,CASSTQGGTEAFF,TGTGCCAGCAGCACACAGGGGGGCACTGAAGCTTTCTTT
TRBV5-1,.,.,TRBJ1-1,CASSLVGWDTEAFF,TGCGCCAGCAGCTTGGTGGGGTGGGACACTGAAGCTTTCTTT
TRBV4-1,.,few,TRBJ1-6,CASSQPITRSPLHF,TGCGCCAGCAGCCAGCCCATCACTAGGTCACCCCTCCACTTT
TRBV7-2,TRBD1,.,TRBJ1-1,CTSSFGGAGGNEAFF,TGTACCAGCAGCTTCGGGGGTGCAGGGGGCAATGAAGCTTTCTTT
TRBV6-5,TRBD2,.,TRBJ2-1,CASSISGRALNEQFF,TGTGCCAGCAGCATAAGCGGGAGGGCCTTAAATGAGCAGTTCTTC
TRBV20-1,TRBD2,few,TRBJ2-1,CSARRGLDDEQFF,TGCAGTGCTAGGCGAGGACTAGACGATGAGCAGTTCTTC
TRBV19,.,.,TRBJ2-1,CASSNGPYNEQFF,TGTGCCAGTAGTAATGGCCCCTACAATGAGCAGTTCTTC
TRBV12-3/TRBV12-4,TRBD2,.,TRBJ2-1,CASSPSGNSYNEQFF,TGTGCCAGCAGTCCGAGCGGGAACTCCTACAATGAGCAGTTCTTC
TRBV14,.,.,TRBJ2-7,CASSQLGQFYEQYF,TGTGCCAGCAGCCAGCTCGGGCAATTTTACGAGCAGTACTTC
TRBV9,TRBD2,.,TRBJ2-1,CASSAFSGRSYNEQFF,TGTGCCAGCAGCGCCTTTAGCGGGAGGTCCTACAATGAGCAGTTCTTC
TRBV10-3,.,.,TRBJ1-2,CATRGRNYGYTF,TGTGCCACCAGGGGCCGGAACTATGGCTACACCTTC
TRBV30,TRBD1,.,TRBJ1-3,CAWSVMRQGVAGNTIYF,TGTGCCTGGAGTGTGATGCGACAGGGGGTTGCTGGAAACACCATATATTTT
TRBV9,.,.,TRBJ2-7,CASSVGGRNEQYF,TGTGCCAGCAGCGTAGGAGGGAGAAACGAGCAGTACTTC
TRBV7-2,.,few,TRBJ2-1,CASSPRAGSNFF,TGTGCCAGCAGCCCCAGGGCGGGATCAAATTTCTTC
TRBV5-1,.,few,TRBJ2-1,CASSLTSFSNEQFF,TGCGCCAGCAGCTTGACTAGCTTCAGCAATGAGCAGTTCTTC
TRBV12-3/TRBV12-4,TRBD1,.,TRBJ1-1,CASSTRTGNTEAFF,TGTGCCAGCAGTACAAGGACAGGGAACACTGAAGCTTTCTTT
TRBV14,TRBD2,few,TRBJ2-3,CASSQAGGAGDTQYF,TGTGCCAGCAGCCAAGCGGGAGGCGCAGGAGATACGCAGTATTTT
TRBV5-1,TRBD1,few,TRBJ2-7,CASSVQGAYEQYF,TGCGCCAGCAGCGTCCAGGGGGCCTACGAGCAGTACTTC
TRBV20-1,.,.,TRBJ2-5,CSAGLEGRETQYF,TGCAGTGCTGGGTTGGAGGGTAGGGAGACCCAGTACTTC
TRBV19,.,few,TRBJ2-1,CASSRGTGLPNNEQFF,TGTGCCAGTAGCCGAGGGACCGGATTGCCAAACAATGAGCAGTTCTTC
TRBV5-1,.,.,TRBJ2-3,CASSIRGQSDTQYF,TGCGCCAGCAGTATCCGGGGGCAATCAGATACGCAGTATTTT
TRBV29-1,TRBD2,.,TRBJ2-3,CSVNQEGLALITDTQYF,TGCAGCGTTAACCAGGAGGGACTAGCGTTGATAACAGATACGCAGTATTTT
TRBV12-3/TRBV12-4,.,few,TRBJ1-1,CASRGQSYTEAFF,TGTGCCAGCAGAGGACAGTCTTACACTGAAGCTTTCTTT
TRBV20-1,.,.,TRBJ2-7,CSAPGASSYEQYF,TGCAGTGCCCCCGGGGCCAGCTCCTACGAGCAGTACTTC
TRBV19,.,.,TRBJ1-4,CASSGQGGEKLFF,TGTGCCAGTAGTGGTCAGGGAGGTGAAAAACTGTTTTTT
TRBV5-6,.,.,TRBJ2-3,CASSTDVGTDTQYF,TGTGCCAGCAGCACCGATGTCGGTACAGATACGCAGTATTTT
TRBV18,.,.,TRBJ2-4,CASSQRTGSENIQYF,TGTGCCAGCTCACAGCGGACGGGGTCGGAAAACATTCAGTACTTC
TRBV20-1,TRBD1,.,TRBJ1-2,CSAIQGAHGYTF,TGCAGTGCCATACAGGGGGCGCATGGCTACACCTTC
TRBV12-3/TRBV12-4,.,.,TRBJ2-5,CASSFAEKRLGTQYF,TGTGCCAGCAGTTTCGCCGAGAAGCGGTTAGGGACCCAGTACTTC
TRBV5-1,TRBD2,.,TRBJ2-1,CASSPGTSVGNEQFF,TGCGCCAGCAGCCCCGGGACTAGCGTGGGTAATGAGCAGTTCTTC
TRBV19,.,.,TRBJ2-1,CATRGPSKQFF,TGTGCCACTAGAGGTCCCAGCAAGCAGTTCTTC
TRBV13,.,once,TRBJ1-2,CASSYYTGDYGYTF,TGTGCCAGCAGCTACTACACAGGAGACTATGGCTACACCTTC
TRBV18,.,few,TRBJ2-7,CASSPPEGTYEQYF,TGTGCCAGCTCACCACCGGAAGGGACCTACGAGCAGTACTTC
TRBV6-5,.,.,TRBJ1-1,CASSSPGDANTEAFF,TGTGCCAGCAGCTCCCCAGGGGATGCGAACACTGAAGCTTTCTTT
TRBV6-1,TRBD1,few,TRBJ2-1,CASSRDRSEQFF,TGTGCCAGCAGTAGGGACAGGAGTGAGCAGTTCTTC
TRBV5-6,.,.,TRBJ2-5,CASSLYLAKETQYF,TGTGCCAGCAGCTTGTATCTAGCAAAGGAGACCCAGTACTTC
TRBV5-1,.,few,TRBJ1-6,CASSTGGGADLNNSPLHF,TGCGCCAGCAGCACCGGTGGAGGTGCCGATCTAAATAATTCACCCCTCCACTTT
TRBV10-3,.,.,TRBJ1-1,CAISVAGSEAFF,TGTGCCATCAGTGTGGCGGGGTCTGAAGCTTTCTTT
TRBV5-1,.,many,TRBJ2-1,CASSLEGHEQFF,TGCGCCAGCAGCTTGGAAGGCCATGAGCAGTTCTTC
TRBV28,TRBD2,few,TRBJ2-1,CASTGGLYNEQFF,TGTGCCAGCACGGGGGGTCTATACAATGAGCAGTTCTTC
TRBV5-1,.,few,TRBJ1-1,CASSLGVMDTEAFF,TGCGCCAGCAGCTTGGGAGTTATGGACACTGAAGCTTTCTTT